These 5 T cell receptor beta chains share one sample of origin, sequenced in a study of blood T cell repertoires in COVID-19 (dated by TCRdb to about 2020). The receptor library was made with the immunoSEQ multiplex PCR assay. TCRdb holds this immuneACCESS table with in-frame rearrangements only. Some clones are missing; in checked studies, unresolved V genes explain under half, and the rest has no known cause. Within this sample are hundreds of thousands of clones, with over 85% of them counted one time only. The ten largest clones take up roughly 0.87% of the sample. The sequencing sample was made of peripheral blood. These receptors originate from a man aged 18 to 30 with COVID-19, enrolled during active disease.

The V gene is TRBV19, the J gene TRBJ1-2; D is undetermined. Germline V gene data show CDR1 as LNHDA and CDR2 as SQIVND (reference sequence). This CDR3 is built from 14 residues. V was pared by 6 bases and J by 3 bases, with 14 bases between. The CDR3 loop is CASSAQVSDYGYTF. In DNA, the CDR3 is TGTGCCAGTAGCGCCCAGGTCTCGGACTATGGCTACACCTTC. Variable domain in full (rest from reference TRBV19 and TRBJ1-2): DGGITQSPKYLFRKEGQNVTLSCEQNLNHDAMYWYRQDPGQGLRLIYYSQIVNDFQKGDIAEGYSVSREKKESFPLTVTSAQKNPTAFYLCASSAQVSDYGYTFGSGTRLTVV.

V gene TRBV15 combines with J gene TRBJ2-1, with D hard to call. CDR3 length: 15 residues. V lost 1 base to trimming and J lost 4 bases, with 11 bases between them. CDR1 and CDR2 (germline): LNHNV, YYDKDF (reference sequence). DNA of the CDR3: TGTGCCACCAGCAGAGGTAGGCAGGATTACAATGAGCAGTTCTTC. Amino acid sequence: CATSRGRQDYNEQFF.

This CDR3 reads CASSVITGELFF. CDR3 DNA: TGTGCCAGCAGCGTTATCACCGGGGAGCTGTTTTTT. V is TRBV9 and J is TRBJ2-2; D gene unclear. CDR1 and CDR2 from the germline V gene are SGDLS and YYNGEE. Trimming took 2 bases from V and 4 from J, leaving 3 bases between them. There are 12 residues in the CDR3.

This chain links TRBV5-6 with TRBJ1-2; D may be TRBD1 (6 bases). V shed 2 bases and J shed 6 bases, with 14 bases lying between them. Germline values: CDR1 SGHDT, CDR2 YYEEEE. The CDR3 spans 14 residues. The CDR3 reads CASSFTLQGNGYTF. For the CDR3, the DNA is TGTGCCAGCAGCTTTACGTTACAGGGTAATGGCTACACCTTC. Full variable domain (missing parts from reference TRBV5-6 and TRBJ1-2): DAGVTQSPTHLIKTRGQQVTLRCSPKSGHDTVSWYQQALGQGPQFIFQYYEEEERQRGNFPDRFSGHQFPNYSSELNVNALLLGDSALYLCASSFTLQGNGYTFGSGTRLTVV.

The rearrangement links TRBV25-1 to TRBJ1-1, with TRBD1 identical over 8 bases. CDR1 and CDR2 (germline): MGHDK, SYGVNS. The CDR3 has 16 residues. Trimming removed 0 bases from V and 1 base from J; junction bases left unmatched: 4. Here the CDR3 DNA reads TGTGCCAGCAGTGAATATATAGGGACAGGGAACACTGAAGCTTTCTTT. Protein product: CASSEYIGTGNTEAFF.